Detailed here is one T cell receptor (beta chain). The antigen is unknown. The CDR3 has 15 amino acids. CDR1 and CDR2 (germline): SGDLS, YYNGEE. After removal of 4 bases from V and 8 bases from J, the junction contained 9 bases not matched to a gene. The entry originates in a study of T-cell memory formation after mild COVID-19. Study conclusions and caveats: Second-wave clones peaking on day 37 lacked confirmed SARS-CoV-2 specificity.

Each CDR3 protein is one row after TCRdb ran MiXCR on the 5' RACE reads. The top ten hold about 21% of the sample, which has 250,000 to 400,000 distinct CDR3 sequences, 14% seen once. The sequence was collected from a man younger than 30 who had mild COVID-19 (a few samples of this study predate the infection). Cell type and time point are not known. The rearrangement links TRBV9 to TRBJ2-2; 9 bases map to TRBD1. Sequences were obtained from PBMCs or a T cell subset sorted from them (not recorded which). CDR3 residues: CASSIETGGVGELFF. CDR3 sequence (DNA): TGTGCCAGCAGCATCGAAACAGGGGGCGTAGGGGAGCTGTTTTTT.